This TCR beta chain derives from a study of T cell responses to AZD1222 COVID-19 vaccine. Regarding the study as a whole: Most donors were white British and more were female, and clonal diversity was possibly underestimated. Researchers took repertoire samples only after the peak T cell response had come.

Germline values: CDR1 KGHSH, CDR2 LQKENI. The V end lost 3 bases, the J end lost 2 bases, and 14 bases lay between the germline ends. The length of the CDR3 is 16 residues. Libraries were prepared by immunoSEQ multiplex PCR; TCRdb keeps only in-frame clonotypes and omits some of them. The sample includes about 90,000 clones, around 89% of them seen just once. This clone has more than one count but fewer than ten. Its antigen remains unidentified. Whether given at about 4 or about 12 weeks, second doses were pooled. The V and J genes are TRBV18 and TRBJ2-1, with D tentatively TRBD1 or TRBD2 (5 bases each). Here the sequenced sample was peripheral blood, taken 28 days after the second AZD1222 dose. This TCR came from an adult who received the AZD1222 COVID-19 vaccine. CDR3 coding DNA: TGTGCCAGCTCACCCCCGGGACCTAGGACCTACAATGAGCAGTTCTTC. This gives the protein CASSPPGPRTYNEQFF.